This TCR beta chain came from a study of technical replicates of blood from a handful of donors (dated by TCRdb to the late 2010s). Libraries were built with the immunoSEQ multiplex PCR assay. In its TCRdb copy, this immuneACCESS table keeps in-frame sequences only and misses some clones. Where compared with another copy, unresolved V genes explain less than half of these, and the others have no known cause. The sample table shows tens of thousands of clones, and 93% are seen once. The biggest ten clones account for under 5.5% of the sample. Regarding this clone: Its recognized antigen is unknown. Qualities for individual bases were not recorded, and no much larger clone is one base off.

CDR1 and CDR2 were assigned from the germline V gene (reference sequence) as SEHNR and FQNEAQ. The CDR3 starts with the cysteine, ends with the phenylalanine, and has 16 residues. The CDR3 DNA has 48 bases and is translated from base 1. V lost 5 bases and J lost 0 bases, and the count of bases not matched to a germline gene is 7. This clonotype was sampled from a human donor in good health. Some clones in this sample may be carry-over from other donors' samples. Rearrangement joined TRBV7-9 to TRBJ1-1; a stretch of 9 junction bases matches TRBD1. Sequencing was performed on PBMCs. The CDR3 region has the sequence CASSDRDRVMNTEAFF. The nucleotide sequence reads TGTGCCAGCAGCGACCGGGACAGGGTGATGAACACTGAAGCTTTCTTT. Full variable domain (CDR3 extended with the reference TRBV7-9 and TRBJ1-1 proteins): DTGVSQNPRHKITKRGQNVTFRCDPISEHNRLYWYRQTLGQGPEFLTYFQNEAQLEKSRLLSDRFSAERPKGSFSTLEIQRTEQGDSAMYLCASSDRDRVMNTEAFFGQGTRLTVV.